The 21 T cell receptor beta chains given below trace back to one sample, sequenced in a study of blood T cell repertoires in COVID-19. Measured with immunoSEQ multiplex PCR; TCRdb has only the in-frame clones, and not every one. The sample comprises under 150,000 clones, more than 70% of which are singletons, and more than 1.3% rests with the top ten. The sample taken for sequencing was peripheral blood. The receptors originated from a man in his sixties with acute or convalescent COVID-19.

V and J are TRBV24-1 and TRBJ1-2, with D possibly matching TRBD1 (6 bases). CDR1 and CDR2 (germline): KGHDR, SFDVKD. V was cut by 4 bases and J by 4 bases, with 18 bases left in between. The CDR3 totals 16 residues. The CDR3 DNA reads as TGTGCCACCAGTGACCGTGGGGGGGCTGAGGTCTATGGCTACACCTTC. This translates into CATSDRGGAEVYGYTF.

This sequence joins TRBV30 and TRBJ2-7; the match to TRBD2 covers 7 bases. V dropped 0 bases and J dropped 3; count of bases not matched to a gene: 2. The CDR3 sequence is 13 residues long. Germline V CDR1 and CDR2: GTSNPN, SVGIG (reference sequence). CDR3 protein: CAWSVGGIYEQYF. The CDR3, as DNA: TGTGCCTGGAGTGTGGGGGGGATCTACGAGCAGTACTTC.

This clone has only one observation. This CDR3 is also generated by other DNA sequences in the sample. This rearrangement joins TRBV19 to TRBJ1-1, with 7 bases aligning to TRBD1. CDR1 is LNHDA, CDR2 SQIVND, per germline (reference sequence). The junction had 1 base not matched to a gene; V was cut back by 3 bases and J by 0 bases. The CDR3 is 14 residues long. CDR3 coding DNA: TGTGCCAGTAGTATGGGACAGTTGAACACTGAAGCTTTCTTT. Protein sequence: CASSMGQLNTEAFF.

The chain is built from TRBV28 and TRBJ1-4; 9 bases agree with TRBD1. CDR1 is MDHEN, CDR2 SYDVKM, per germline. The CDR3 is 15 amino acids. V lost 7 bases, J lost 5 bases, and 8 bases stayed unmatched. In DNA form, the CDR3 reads TGTGCCAGCACCCAGGGGGACAGGGCCAATGAAAAACTGTTTTTT. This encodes CASTQGDRANEKLFF.

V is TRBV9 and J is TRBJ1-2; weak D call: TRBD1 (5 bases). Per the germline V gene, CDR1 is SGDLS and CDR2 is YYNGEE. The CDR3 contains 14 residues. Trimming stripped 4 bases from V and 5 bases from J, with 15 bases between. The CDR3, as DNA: TGTGCCAGCAGCCCCCGAGGGGAGGGGTATGGCTACACCTTC. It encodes CASSPRGEGYGYTF.

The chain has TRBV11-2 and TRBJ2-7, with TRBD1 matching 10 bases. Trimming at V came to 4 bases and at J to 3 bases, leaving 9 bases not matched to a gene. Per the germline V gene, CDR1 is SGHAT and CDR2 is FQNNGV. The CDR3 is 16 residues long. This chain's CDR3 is CASSSTGGGLFYEQYF. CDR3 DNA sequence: TGTGCCAGCAGCTCGACAGGGGGCGGTCTCTTCTACGAGCAGTACTTC. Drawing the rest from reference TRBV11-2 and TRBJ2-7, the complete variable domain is EAGVAQSPRYKIIEKRQSVAFWCNPISGHATLYWYQQILGQGPKLLIQFQNNGVVDDSQLPKDRFSAERLKGVDSTLKIQPAKLEDSAVYLCASSSTGGGLFYEQYFGPGTRLTVT.

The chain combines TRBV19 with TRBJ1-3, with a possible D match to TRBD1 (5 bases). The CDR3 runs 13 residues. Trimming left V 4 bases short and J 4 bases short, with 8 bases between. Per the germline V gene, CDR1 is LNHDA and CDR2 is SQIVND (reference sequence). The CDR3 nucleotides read TGTGCCAGTAGTACAGGGTCAGGAAACACCATATATTTT. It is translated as CASSTGSGNTIYF.

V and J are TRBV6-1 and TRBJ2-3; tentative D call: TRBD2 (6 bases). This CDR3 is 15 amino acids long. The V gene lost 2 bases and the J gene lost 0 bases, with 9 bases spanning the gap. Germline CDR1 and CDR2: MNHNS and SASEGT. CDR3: CASSERGTSTDTQYF. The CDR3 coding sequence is TGTGCCAGCAGTGAAAGAGGGACTAGCACAGATACGCAGTATTTT.

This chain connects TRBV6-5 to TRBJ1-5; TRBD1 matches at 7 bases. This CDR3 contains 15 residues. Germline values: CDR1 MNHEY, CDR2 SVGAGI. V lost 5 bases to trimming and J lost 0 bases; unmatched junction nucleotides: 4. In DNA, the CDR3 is TGTGCCAGCAGTCAAACAGGGGTTAGCAATCAGCCCCAGCATTTT. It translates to CASSQTGVSNQPQHF.

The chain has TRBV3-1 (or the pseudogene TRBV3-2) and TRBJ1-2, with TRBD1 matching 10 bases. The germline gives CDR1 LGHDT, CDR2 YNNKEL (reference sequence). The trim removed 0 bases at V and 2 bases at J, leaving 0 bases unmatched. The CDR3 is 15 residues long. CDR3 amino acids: CASSQEGQGNYGYTF. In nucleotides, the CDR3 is TGTGCCAGCAGCCAAGAGGGACAGGGGAACTATGGCTACACCTTC.

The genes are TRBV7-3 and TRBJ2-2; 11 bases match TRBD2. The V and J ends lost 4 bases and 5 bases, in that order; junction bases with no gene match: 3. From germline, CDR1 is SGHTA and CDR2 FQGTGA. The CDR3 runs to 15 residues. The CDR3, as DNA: TGTGCCAGCAGCTCTCTAGCGGGGGGTACCGGGGAGCTGTTTTTT. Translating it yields CASSSLAGGTGELFF.

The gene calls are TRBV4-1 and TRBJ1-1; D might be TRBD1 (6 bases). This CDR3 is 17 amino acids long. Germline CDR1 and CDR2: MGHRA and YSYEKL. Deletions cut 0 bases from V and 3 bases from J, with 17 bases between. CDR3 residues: CASSQDRDTGGDTEAFF. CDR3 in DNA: TGCGCCAGCAGCCAAGATAGGGACACTGGGGGTGACACTGAAGCTTTCTTT.

The CDR3 loop is CASSLAPAGGTGELFF. CDR3 nucleotides: TGCGCCAGCAGCTTGGCTCCAGCGGGAGGCACCGGGGAGCTGTTTTTT. The V and J genes are TRBV5-1 and TRBJ2-2, with 9 nucleotides matching TRBD2. V gave up 0 bases and J gave up 4 bases; unmatched junction bases: 4. This CDR3 has 16 amino acids. CDR1 and CDR2 (germline): SGHRS, YFSETQ. The entire variable domain, with the rest obtained from reference TRBV5-1 and TRBJ2-2, is as follows: KAGVTQTPRYLIKTRGQQVTLSCSPISGHRSVSWYQQTPGQGLQFLFEYFSETQRNKGNFPGRFSGRQFSNSRSEMNVSTLELGDSALYLCASSLAPAGGTGELFFGEGSRLTVL.

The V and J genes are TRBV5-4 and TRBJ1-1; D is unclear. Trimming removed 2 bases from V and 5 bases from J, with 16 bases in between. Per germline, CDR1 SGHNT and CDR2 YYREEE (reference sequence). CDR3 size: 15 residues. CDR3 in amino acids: CASSFTLGAGTEAFF. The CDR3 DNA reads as TGTGCCAGCAGCTTCACCCTGGGCGCGGGGACTGAAGCTTTCTTT.

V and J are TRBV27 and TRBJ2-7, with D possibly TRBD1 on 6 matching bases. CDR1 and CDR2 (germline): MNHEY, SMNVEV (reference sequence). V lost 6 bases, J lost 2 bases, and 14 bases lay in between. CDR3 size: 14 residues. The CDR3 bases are TGTGCCAGCAGGCTGACAGGTGACACCTACGAGCAGTACTTC. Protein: CASRLTGDTYEQYF.

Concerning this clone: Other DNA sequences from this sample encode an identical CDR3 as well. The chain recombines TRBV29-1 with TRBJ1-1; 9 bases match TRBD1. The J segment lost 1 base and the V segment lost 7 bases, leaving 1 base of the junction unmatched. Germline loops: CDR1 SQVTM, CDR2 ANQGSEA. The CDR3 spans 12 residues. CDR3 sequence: CSGGQGNTEAFF. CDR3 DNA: TGCAGCGGGGGACAGGGGAACACTGAAGCTTTCTTT.

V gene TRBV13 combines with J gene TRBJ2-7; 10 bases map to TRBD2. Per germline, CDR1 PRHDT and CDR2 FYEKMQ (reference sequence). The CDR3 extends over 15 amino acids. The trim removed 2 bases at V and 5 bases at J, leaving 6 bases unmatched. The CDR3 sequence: CASSLSLAGANEQYF. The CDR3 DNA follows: TGTGCCAGCAGCTTATCGCTAGCGGGAGCCAACGAGCAGTACTTC.

The DNA for the CDR3 is TGTGCCAGCTCACAGGGACAGCTAGAGACCCAGTACTTC. Translating it yields CASSQGQLETQYF. The rearrangement uses TRBV18 and TRBJ2-5, with 7 bases matching TRBD1. The germline V gene encodes CDR1 KGHSH and CDR2 LQKENI. The junction had 3 bases not matched to a gene; V was cut back by 4 bases and J by 4 bases. This CDR3 contains 13 residues. The full variable domain, its missing parts supplied by reference TRBV18 and TRBJ2-5, is NAGVMQNPRHLVRRRGQEARLRCSPMKGHSHVYWYRQLPEEGLKFMVYLQKENIIDESGMPKERFSAEFPKEGPSILRIQQVVRGDSAAYFCASSQGQLETQYFGPGTRLLVL.

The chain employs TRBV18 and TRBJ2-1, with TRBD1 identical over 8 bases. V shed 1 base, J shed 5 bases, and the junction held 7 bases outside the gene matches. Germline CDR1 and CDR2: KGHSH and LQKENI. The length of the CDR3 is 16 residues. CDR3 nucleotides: TGTGCCAGCTCACCACGGCAGGGGGCAGGCAACAATGAGCAGTTCTTC. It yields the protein CASSPRQGAGNNEQFF.

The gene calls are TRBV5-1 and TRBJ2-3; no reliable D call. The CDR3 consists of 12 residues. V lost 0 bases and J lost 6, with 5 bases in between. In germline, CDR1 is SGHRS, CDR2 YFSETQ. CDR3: CASSLEADTQYF. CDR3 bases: TGCGCCAGCAGCTTGGAAGCTGATACGCAGTATTTT.

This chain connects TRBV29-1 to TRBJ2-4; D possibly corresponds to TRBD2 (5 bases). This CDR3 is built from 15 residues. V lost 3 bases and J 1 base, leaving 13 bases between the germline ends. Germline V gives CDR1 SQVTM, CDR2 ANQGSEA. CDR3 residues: CSVEVTRAAKNIQYF. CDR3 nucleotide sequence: TGCAGCGTTGAGGTCACTAGAGCTGCCAAAAACATTCAGTACTTC. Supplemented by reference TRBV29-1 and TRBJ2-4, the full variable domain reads SAVISQKPSRDICQRGTSLTIQCQVDSQVTMMFWYRQQPGQSLTLIATANQGSEATYESGFVIDKFPISRPNLTFSTLTVSNMSPEDSSIYLCSVEVTRAAKNIQYFGAGTRLSVL.